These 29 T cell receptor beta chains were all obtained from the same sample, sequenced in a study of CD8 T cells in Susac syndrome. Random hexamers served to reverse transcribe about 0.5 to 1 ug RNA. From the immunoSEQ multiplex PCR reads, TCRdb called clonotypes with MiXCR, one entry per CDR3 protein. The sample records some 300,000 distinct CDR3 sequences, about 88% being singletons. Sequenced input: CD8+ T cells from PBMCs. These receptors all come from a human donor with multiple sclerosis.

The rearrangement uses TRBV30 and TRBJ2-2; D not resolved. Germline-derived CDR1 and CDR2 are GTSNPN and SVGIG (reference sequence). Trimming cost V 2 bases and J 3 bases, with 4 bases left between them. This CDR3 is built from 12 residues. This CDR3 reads CAWSRHTGELFF. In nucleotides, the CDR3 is TGTGCCTGGAGTAGGCACACCGGGGAGCTGTTTTTT.

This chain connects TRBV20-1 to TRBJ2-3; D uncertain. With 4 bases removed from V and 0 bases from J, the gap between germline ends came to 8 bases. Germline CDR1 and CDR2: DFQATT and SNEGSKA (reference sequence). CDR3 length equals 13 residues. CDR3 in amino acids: CSAIVRSTDTQYF. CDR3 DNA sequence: TGCAGTGCTATCGTCAGGAGCACAGATACGCAGTATTTT.

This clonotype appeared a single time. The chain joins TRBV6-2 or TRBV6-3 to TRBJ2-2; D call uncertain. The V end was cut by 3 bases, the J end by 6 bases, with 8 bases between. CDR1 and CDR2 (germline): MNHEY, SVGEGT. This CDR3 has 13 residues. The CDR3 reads CASSYLDSGELFF. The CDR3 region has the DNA TGTGCCAGCAGTTATCTAGACTCCGGGGAGCTGTTTTTT.

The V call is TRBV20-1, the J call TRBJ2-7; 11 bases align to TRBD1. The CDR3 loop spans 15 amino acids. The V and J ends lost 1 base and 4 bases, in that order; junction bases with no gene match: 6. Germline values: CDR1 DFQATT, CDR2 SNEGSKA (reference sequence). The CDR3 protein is CSARGAGTGGYEQYF. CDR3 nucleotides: TGCAGTGCTAGAGGGGCCGGGACAGGGGGGTACGAGCAGTACTTC.

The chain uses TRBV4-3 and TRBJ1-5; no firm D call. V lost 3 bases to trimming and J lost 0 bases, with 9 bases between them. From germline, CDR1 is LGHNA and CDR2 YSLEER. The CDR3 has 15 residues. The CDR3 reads CASSQNSYSNQPQHF. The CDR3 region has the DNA TGCGCCAGCAGCCAGAACAGTTATAGCAATCAGCCCCAGCATTTT.

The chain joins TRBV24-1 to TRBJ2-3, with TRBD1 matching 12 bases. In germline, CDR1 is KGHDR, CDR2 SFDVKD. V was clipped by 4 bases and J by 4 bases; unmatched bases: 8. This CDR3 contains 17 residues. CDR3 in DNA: TGTGCCACCAGTGAACTGGGACAGGGGGCCCATTCAGATACGCAGTATTTT. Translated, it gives CATSELGQGAHSDTQYF.

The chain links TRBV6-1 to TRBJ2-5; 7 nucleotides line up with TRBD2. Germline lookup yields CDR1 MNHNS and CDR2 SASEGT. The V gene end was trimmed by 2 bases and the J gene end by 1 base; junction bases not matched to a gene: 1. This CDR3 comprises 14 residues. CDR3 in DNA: TGTGCCAGCAGTGAATCGGGGGGCCAAGAGACCCAGTACTTC. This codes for CASSESGGQETQYF.

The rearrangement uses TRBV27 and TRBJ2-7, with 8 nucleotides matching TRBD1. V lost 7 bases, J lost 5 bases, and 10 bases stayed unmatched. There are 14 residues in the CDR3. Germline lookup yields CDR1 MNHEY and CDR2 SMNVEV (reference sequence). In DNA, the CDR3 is TGTGCCAGCACCTCCACAGGGGGATCTAACGAGCAGTACTTC. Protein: CASTSTGGSNEQYF.

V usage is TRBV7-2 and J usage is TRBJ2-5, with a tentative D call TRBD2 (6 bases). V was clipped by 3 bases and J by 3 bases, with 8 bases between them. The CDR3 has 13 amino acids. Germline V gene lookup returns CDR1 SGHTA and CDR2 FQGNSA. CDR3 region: CASSFWGEETQYF. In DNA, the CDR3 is TGTGCCAGCAGCTTTTGGGGGGAAGAGACCCAGTACTTC.

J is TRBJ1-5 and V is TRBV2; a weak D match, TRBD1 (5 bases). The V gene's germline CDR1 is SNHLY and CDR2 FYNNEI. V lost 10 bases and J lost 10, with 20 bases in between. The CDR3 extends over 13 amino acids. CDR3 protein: CAINRIPGHPQHF. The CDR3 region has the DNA TGTGCCATCAACAGGATCCCTGGGCATCCCCAGCATTTT.

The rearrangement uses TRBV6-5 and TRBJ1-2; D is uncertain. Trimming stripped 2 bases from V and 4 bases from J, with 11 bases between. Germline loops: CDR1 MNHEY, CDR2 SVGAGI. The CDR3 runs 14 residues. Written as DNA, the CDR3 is TGTGCCAGCAGTTACAGGCAGACATCCTATGGCTACACCTTC. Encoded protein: CASSYRQTSYGYTF.

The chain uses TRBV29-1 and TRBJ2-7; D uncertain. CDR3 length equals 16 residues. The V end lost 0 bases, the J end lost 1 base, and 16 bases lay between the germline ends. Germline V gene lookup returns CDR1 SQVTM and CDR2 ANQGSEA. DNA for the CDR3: TGCAGCGTTGAAGATCTGGGCTTACCGTGTTCCTACGAGCAGTACTTC. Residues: CSVEDLGLPCSYEQYF.

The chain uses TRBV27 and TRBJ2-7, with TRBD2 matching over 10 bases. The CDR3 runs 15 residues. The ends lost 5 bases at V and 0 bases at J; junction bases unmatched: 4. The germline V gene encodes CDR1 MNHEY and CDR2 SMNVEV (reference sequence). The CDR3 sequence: CASSILAGYSYEQYF. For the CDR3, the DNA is TGTGCCAGCAGTATACTAGCGGGGTACTCCTACGAGCAGTACTTC.

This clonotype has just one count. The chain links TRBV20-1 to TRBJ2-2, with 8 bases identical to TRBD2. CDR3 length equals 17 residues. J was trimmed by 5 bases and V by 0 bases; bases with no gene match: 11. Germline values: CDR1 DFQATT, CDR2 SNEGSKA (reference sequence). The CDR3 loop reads CSARDTDRAGGTGELFF. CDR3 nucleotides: TGCAGTGCTAGAGATACGGATAGGGCGGGAGGTACCGGGGAGCTGTTTTTT.

The CDR3 nucleotides are TGCGCCAGCAGCCAAGTGGGGAGCTCTGGAAACACCATATATTTT. It encodes CASSQVGSSGNTIYF. This chain joins TRBV4-3 and TRBJ1-3; D remains unclear. The CDR3 consists of 15 residues. V dropped 1 base and J dropped 0 bases, with 7 bases sitting between them. Germline V gives CDR1 LGHNA, CDR2 YSLEER.

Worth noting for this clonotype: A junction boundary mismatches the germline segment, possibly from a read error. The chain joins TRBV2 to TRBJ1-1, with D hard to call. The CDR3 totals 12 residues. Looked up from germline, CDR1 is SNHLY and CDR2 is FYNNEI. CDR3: CASSQANTEAFF. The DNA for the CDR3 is TGTGCCAGCAGTCAAGCTAACACTGAAGCTTTCTTT. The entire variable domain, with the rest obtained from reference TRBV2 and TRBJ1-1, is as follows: EPEVTQTPSHQVTQMGQEVILRCVPISNHLYFYWYRQILGQKVEFLVSFYNNEISEKSEIFDDQFSVERPDGSNFTLKIRSTKLEDSAMYFCASSQANTEAFFGQGTRLTVV.

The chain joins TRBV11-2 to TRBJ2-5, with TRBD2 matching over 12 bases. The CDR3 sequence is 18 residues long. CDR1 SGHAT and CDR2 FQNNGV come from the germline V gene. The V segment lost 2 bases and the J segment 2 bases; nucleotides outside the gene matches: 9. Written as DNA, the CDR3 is TGTGCCAGCAGCTTAATTTTTGCGCTAGCGGGGGGGCAAGAGACCCAGTACTTC. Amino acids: CASSLIFALAGGQETQYF.

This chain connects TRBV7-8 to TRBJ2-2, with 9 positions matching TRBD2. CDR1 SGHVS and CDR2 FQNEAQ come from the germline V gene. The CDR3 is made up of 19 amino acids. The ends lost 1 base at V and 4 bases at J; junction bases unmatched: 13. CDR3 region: CASSLVAGASYSITGELFF. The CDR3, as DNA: TGTGCCAGCAGCTTAGTAGCGGGGGCCTCGTACAGTATCACCGGGGAGCTGTTTTTT.

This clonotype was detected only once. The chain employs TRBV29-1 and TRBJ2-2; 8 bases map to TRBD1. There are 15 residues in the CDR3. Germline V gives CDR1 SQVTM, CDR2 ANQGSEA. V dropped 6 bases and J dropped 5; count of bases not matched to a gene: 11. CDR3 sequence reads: CSVDGTQGDTGELFF. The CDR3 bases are TGCAGCGTGGACGGGACACAGGGGGATACCGGGGAGCTGTTTTTT.

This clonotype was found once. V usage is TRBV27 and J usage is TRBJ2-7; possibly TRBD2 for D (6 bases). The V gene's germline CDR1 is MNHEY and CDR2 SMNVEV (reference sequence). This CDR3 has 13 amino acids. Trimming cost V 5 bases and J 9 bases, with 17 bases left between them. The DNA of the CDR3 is TGTGCCAGCAGTCTACAAACGGGGGAAGGGCAGTACTTC. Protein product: CASSLQTGEGQYF.

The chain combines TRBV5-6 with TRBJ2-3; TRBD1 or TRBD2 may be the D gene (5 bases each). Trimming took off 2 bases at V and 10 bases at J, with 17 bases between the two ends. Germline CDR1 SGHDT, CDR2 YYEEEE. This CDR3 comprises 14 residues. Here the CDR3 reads CASSFGSPMGAQYF. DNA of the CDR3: TGTGCCAGCAGCTTCGGATCCCCCATGGGGGCGCAGTATTTT.

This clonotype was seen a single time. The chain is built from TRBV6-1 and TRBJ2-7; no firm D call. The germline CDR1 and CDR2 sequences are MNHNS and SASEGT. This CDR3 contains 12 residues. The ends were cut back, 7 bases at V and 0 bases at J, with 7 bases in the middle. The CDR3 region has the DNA TGTGCCAGCAAGGATCTCTCCTACGAGCAGTACTTC. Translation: CASKDLSYEQYF.

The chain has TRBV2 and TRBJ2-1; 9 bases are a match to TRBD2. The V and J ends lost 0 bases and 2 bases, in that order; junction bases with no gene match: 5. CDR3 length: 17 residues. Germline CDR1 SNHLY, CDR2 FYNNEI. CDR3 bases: TGTGCCAGCAGTGAAGCGAGGGGACTAGCAGCCTACAATGAGCAGTTCTTC. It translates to CASSEARGLAAYNEQFF. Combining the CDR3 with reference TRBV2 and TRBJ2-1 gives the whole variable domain EPEVTQTPSHQVTQMGQEVILRCVPISNHLYFYWYRQILGQKVEFLVSFYNNEISEKSEIFDDQFSVERPDGSNFTLKIRSTKLEDSAMYFCASSEARGLAAYNEQFFGPGTRLTVL.

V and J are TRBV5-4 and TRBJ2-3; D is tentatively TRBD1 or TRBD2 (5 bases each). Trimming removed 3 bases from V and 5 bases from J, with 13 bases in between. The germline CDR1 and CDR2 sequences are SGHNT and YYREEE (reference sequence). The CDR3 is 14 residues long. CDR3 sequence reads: CASSSGLEGDTQYF. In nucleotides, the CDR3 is TGTGCCAGCAGCTCGGGGCTAGAAGGAGATACGCAGTATTTT.

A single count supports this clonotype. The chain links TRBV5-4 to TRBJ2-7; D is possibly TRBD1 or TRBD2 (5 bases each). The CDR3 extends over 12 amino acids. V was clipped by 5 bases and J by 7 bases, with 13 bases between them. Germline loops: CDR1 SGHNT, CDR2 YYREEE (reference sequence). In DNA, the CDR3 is TGTGCCAGCAGATCTGGGGGAGAAGAGCAGTACTTC. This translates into CASRSGGEEQYF.

The CDR3 here is CASSHGSSYEQYF. The CDR3 bases are TGTGCCAGCAGCCACGGGAGCTCCTACGAGCAGTACTTC. The chain recombines TRBV7-9 with TRBJ2-7; a possible D gene is TRBD2 (6 bases). CDR3 size: 13 residues. The V end lost 5 bases, the J end lost 0 bases, and 8 bases lay between the germline ends. CDR1 is SEHNR and CDR2 is FQNEAQ in the germline V gene (reference sequence). The variable domain in full, completed from reference TRBV7-9 and TRBJ2-7, reads DTGVSQNPRHKITKRGQNVTFRCDPISEHNRLYWYRQTLGQGPEFLTYFQNEAQLEKSRLLSDRFSAERPKGSFSTLEIQRTEQGDSAMYLCASSHGSSYEQYFGPGTRLTVT.

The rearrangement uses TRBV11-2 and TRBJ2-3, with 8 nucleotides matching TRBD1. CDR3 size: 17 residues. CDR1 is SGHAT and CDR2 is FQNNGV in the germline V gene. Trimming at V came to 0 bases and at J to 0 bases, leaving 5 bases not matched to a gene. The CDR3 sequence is CASSLDGQGTSTDTQYF. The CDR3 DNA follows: TGTGCCAGCAGCTTAGACGGACAGGGAACTAGCACAGATACGCAGTATTTT. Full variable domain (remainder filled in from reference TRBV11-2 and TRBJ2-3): EAGVAQSPRYKIIEKRQSVAFWCNPISGHATLYWYQQILGQGPKLLIQFQNNGVVDDSQLPKDRFSAERLKGVDSTLKIQPAKLEDSAVYLCASSLDGQGTSTDTQYFGPGTRLTVL.

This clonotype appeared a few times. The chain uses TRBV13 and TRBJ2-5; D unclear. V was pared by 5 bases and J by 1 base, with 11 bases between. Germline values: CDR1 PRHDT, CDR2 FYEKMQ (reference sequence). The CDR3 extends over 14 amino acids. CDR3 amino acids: CASSALHGQETQYF. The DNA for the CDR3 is TGTGCCAGCAGCGCACTACACGGCCAAGAGACCCAGTACTTC.

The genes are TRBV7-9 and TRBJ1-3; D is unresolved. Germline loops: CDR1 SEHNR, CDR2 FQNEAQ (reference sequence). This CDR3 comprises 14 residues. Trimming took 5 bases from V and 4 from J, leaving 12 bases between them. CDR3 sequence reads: CASSQPPRGNTIYF. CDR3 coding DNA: TGTGCCAGCAGCCAACCCCCGAGAGGAAACACCATATATTTT.